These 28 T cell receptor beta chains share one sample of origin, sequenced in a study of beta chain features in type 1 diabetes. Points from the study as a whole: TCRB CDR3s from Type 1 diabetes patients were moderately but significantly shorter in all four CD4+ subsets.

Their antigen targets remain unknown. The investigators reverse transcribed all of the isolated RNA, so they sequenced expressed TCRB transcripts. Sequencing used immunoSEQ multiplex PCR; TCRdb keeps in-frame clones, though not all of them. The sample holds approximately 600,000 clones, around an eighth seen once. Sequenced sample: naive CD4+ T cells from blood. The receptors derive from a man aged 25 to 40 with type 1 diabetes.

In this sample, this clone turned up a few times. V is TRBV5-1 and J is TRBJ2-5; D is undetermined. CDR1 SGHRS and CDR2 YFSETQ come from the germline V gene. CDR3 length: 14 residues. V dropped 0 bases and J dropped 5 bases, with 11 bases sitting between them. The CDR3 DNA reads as TGCGCCAGCAGCTTGGAGCGCGAAGGGGAGACCCAGTACTTC. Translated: CASSLEREGETQYF. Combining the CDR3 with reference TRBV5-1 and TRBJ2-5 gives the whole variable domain KAGVTQTPRYLIKTRGQQVTLSCSPISGHRSVSWYQQTPGQGLQFLFEYFSETQRNKGNFPGRFSGRQFSNSRSEMNVSTLELGDSALYLCASSLEREGETQYFGPGTRLLVL.

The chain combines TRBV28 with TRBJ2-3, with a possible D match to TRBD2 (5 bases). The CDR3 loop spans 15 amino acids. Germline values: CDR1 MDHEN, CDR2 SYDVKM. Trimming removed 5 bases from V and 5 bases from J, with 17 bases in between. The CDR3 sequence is CASSNSDNSGDTQYF. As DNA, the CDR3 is TGTGCCAGCAGTAACAGCGATAACAGCGGAGATACGCAGTATTTT.

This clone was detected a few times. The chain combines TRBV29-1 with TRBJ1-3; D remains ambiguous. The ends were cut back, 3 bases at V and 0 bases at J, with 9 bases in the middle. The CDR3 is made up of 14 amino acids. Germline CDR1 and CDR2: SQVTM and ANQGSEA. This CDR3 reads CSVDGTSSGNTIYF. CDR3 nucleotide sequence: TGCAGCGTTGATGGCACCAGCTCTGGAAACACCATATATTTT. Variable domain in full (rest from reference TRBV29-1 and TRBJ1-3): SAVISQKPSRDICQRGTSLTIQCQVDSQVTMMFWYRQQPGQSLTLIATANQGSEATYESGFVIDKFPISRPNLTFSTLTVSNMSPEDSSIYLCSVDGTSSGNTIYFGEGSWLTVV.

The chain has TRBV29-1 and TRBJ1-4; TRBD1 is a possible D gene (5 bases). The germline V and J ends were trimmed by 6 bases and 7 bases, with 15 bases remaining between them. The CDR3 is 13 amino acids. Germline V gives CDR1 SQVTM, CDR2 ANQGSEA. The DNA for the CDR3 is TGCAGCGTCGAGGGGAATCTGGGTGAAAAACTGTTTTTT. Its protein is CSVEGNLGEKLFF.

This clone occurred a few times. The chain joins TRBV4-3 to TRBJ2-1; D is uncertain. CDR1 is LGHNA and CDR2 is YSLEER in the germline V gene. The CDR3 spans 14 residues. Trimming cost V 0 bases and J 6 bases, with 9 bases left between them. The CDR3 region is CASSQDRASNEQFF. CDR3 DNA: TGCGCCAGCAGCCAAGATAGGGCTAGCAATGAGCAGTTCTTC.

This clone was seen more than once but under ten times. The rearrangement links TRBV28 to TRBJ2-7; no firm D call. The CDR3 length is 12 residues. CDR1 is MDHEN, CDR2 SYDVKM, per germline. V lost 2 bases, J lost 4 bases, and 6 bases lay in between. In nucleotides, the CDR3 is TGTGCCAGCAGTTTAATACGGTACGAGCAGTACTTC. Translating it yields CASSLIRYEQYF. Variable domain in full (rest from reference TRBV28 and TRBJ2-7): DVKVTQSSRYLVKRTGEKVFLECVQDMDHENMFWYRQDPGLGLRLIYFSYDVKMKEKGDIPEGYSVSREKKERFSLILESASTNQTSMYLCASSLIRYEQYFGPGTRLTVT.

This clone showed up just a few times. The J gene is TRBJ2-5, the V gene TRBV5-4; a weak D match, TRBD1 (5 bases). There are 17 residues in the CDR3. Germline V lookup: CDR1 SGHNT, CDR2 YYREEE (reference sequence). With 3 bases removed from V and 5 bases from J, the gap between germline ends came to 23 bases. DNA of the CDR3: TGTGCCAGCAGCTCATTAAAGCGCAGGGCCGGGCGGGAGACCCAGTACTTC. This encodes CASSSLKRRAGRETQYF.

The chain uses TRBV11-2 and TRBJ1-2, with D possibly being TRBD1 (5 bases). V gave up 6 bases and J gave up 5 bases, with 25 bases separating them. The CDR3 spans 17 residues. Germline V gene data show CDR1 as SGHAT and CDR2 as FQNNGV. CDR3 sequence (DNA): TGTGCCAGCAGTTCTAACACCCCCCGGGACGGGCGTTATGGCTACACCTTC. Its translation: CASSSNTPRDGRYGYTF.

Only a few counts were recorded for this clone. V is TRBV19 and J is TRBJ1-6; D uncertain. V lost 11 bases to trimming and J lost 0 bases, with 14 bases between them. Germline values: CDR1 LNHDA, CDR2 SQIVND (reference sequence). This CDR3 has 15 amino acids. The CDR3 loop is CAGGDASSYNSPLHF. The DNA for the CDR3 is TGTGCCGGCGGCGACGCGAGCTCCTATAATTCACCCCTCCACTTT.

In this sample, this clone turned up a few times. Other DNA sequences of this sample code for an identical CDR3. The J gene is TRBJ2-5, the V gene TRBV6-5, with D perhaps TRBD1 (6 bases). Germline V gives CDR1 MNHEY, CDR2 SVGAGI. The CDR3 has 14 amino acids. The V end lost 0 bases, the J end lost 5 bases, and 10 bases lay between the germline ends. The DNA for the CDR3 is TGTGCCAGCAGTTACTCACAGGGTAGGGAGACCCAGTACTTC. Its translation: CASSYSQGRETQYF.

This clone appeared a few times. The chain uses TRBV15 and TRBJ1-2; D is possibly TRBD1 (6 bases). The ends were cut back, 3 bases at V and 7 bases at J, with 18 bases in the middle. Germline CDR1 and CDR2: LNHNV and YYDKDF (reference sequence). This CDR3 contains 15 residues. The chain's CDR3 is CATSRPGVSWGGYTF. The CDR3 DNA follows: TGTGCCACCAGCAGGCCAGGGGTGAGCTGGGGTGGCTACACCTTC.

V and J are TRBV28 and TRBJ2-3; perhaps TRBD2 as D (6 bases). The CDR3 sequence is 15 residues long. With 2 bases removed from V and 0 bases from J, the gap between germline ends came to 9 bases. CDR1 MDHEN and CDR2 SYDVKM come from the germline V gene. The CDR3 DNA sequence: TGTGCCAGCAGTTTAGGAGGGGCTAGCACAGATACGCAGTATTTT. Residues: CASSLGGASTDTQYF.

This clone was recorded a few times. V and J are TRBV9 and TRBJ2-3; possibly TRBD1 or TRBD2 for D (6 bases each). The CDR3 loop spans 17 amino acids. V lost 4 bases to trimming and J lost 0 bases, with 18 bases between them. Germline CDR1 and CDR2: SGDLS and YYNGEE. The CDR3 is CASSSRLGGLSTDTQYF. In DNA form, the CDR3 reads TGTGCCAGCAGCTCCCGACTAGGGGGGCTTAGCACAGATACGCAGTATTTT. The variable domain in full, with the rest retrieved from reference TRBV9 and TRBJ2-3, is DSGVTQTPKHLITATGQRVTLRCSPRSGDLSVYWYQQSLDQGLQFLIQYYNGEERAKGNILERFSAQQFPDLHSELNLSSLELGDSALYFCASSSRLGGLSTDTQYFGPGTRLTVL.

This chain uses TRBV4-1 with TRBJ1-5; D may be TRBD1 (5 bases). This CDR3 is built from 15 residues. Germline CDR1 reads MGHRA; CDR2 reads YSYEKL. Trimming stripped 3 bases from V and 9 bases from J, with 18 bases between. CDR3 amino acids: CASSQLQGPQGPQHF. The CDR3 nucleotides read TGCGCCAGCAGCCAGCTGCAGGGACCCCAGGGGCCCCAGCATTTT.

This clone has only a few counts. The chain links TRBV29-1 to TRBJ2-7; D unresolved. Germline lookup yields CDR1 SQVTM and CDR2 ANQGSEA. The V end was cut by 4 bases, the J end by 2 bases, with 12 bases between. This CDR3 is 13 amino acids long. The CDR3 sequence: CSVGIYETYEQYF. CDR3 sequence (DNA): TGCAGCGTTGGGATTTATGAAACCTACGAGCAGTACTTC.

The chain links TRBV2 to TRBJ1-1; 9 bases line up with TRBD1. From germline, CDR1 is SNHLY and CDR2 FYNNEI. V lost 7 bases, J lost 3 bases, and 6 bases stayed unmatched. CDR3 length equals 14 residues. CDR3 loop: CASTGQGRDTEAFF. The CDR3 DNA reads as TGTGCCAGCACCGGACAGGGGCGAGACACTGAAGCTTTCTTT.

For the CDR3, the DNA is TGTGCCAGCAGCTGGACAGGGGGCGACGGGGAAAAACTGTTTTTT. This codes for CASSWTGGDGEKLFF. This chain connects TRBV7-2 to TRBJ1-4; TRBD1 matches 11 bases. The V and J ends lost 4 bases and 8 bases, in that order; junction bases with no gene match: 6. The germline CDR1 and CDR2 sequences are SGHTA and FQGNSA. This CDR3 spans 15 amino acids.

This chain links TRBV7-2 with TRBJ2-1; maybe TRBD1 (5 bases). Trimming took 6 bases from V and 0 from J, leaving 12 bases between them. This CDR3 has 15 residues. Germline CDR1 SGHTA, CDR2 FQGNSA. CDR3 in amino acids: CASSPDRTSYNEQFF. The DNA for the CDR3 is TGTGCCAGCAGTCCCGACAGAACCTCCTACAATGAGCAGTTCTTC.

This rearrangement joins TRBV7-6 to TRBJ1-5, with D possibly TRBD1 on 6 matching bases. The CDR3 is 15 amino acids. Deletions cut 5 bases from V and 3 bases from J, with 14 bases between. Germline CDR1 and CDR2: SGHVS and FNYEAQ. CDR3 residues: CASSPQQGYNQPQHF. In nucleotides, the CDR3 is TGTGCCAGCAGCCCCCAACAGGGATACAATCAGCCCCAGCATTTT.

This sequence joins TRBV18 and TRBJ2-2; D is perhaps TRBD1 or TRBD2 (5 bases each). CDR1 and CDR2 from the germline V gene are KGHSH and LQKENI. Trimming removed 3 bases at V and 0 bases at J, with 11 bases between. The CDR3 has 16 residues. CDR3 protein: CASSPRDRANTGELFF. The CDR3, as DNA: TGTGCCAGCTCACCTCGGGACCGCGCGAACACCGGGGAGCTGTTTTTT.

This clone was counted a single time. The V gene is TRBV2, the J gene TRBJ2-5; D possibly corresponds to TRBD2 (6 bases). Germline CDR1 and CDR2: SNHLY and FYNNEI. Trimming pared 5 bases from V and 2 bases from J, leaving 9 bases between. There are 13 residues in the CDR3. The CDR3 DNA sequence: TGTGCCAGCAGTTTCGCGGGACAAGAGACCCAGTACTTC. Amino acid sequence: CASSFAGQETQYF.

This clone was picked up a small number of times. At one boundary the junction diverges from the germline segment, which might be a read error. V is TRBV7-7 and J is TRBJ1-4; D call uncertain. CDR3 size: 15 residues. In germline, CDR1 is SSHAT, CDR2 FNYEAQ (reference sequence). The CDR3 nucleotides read TGTGCTAGCAGCTTGAACTCCGGCAGCGCCGAAAAACTGTTTTTT. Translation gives CASSLNSGSAEKLFF.

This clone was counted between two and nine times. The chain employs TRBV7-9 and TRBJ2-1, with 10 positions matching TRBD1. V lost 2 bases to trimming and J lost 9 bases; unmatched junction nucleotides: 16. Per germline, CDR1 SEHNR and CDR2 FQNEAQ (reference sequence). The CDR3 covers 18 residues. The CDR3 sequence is CASSLPKGQGSVPGEQFF. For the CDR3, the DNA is TGTGCCAGCAGCTTACCCAAGGGACAGGGGTCGGTTCCGGGTGAGCAGTTCTTC.

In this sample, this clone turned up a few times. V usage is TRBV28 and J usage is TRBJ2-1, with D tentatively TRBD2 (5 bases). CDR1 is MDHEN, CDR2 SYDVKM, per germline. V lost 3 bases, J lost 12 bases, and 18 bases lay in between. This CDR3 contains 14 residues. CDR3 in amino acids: CASSLAVTYSGQFF. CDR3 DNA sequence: TGTGCCAGCAGTTTGGCGGTTACCTACAGCGGGCAGTTCTTC.

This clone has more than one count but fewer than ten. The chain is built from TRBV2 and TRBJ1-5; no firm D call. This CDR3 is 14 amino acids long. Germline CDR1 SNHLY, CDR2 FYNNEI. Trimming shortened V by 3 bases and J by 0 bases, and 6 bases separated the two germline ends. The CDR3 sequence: CASSDTDSNQPQHF. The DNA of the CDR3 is TGTGCCAGCAGTGACACCGATAGCAATCAGCCCCAGCATTTT.

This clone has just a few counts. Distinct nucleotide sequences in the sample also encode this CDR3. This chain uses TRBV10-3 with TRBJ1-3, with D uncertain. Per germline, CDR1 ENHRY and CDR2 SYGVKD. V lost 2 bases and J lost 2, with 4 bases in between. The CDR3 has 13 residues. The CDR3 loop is CAISETTGNTIYF. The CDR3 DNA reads TGTGCCATCAGTGAGACTACTGGAAACACCATATATTTT.

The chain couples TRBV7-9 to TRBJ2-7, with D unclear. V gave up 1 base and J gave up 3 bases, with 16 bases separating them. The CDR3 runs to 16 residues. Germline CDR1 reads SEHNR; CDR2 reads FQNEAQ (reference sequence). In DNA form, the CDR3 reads TGTGCCAGCAGCTTAGGGGTCAGTGGACCCGGCTACGAGCAGTACTTC. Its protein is CASSLGVSGPGYEQYF.

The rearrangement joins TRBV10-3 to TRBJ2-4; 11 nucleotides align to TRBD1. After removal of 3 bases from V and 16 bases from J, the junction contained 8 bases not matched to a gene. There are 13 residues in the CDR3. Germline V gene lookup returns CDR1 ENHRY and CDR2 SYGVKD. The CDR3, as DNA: TGTGCCATCAGTGAATCCTGGGACAGGGGGGGATACTTC. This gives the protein CAISESWDRGGYF.